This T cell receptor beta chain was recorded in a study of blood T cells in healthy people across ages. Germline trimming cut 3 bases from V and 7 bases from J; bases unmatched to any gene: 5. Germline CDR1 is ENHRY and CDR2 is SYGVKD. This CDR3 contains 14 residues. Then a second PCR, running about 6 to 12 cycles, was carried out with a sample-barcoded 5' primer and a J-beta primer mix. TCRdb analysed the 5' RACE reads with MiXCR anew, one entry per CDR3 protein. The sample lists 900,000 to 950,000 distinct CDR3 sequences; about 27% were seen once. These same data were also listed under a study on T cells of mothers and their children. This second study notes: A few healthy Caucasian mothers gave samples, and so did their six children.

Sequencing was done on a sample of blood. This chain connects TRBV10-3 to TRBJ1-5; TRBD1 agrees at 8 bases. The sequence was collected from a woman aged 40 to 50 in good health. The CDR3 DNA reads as TGTGCCATCAGTGACCCGGACAGGGCACAGCCCCAGCATTTT. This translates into CAISDPDRAQPQHF.